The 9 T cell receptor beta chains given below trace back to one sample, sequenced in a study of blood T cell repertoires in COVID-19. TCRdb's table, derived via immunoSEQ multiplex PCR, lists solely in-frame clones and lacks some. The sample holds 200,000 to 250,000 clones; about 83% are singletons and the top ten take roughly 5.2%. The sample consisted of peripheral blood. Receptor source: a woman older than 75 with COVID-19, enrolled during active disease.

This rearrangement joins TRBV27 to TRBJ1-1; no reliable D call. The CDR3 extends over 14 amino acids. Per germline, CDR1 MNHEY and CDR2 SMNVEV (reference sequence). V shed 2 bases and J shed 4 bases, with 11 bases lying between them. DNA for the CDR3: TGTGCCAGCAGTTTACGCGGGCGAGGCACTGAAGCTTTCTTT. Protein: CASSLRGRGTEAFF.

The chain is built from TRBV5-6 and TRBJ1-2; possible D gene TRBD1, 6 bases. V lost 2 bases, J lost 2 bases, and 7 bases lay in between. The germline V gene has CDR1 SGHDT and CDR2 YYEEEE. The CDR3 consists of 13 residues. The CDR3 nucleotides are TGTGCCAGCAGCTTAGGACAGAACTATGGCTACACCTTC. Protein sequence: CASSLGQNYGYTF.

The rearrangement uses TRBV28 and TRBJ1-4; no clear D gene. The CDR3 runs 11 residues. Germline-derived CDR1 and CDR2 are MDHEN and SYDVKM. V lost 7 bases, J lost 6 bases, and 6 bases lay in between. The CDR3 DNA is TGTGCCAGCAACGGGGATGAAAAACTGTTTTTT. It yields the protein CASNGDEKLFF.

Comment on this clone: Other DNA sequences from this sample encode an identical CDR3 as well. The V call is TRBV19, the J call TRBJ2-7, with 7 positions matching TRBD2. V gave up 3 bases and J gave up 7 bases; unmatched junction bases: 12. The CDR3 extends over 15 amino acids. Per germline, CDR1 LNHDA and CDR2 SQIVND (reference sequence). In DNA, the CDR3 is TGTGCCAGTAGTATCCCAGGACTAGGGGTATGGGAGCAGTACTTC. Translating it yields CASSIPGLGVWEQYF.

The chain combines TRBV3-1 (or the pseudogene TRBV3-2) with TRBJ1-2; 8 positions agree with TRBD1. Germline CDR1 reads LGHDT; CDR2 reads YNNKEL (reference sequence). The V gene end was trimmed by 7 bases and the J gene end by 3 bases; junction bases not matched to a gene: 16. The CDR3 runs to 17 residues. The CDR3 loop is CASTPKDRVVQDYGYTF. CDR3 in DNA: TGTGCCAGCACCCCGAAGGACAGGGTTGTTCAGGACTATGGCTACACCTTC.

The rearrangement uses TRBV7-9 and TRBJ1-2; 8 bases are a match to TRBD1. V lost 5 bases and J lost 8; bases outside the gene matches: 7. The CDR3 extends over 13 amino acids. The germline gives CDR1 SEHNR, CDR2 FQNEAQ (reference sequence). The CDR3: CASSLTGVEGYTF. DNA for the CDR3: TGTGCCAGCAGCCTGACAGGGGTAGAGGGCTACACCTTC. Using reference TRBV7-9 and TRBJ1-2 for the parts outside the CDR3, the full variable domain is DTGVSQNPRHKITKRGQNVTFRCDPISEHNRLYWYRQTLGQGPEFLTYFQNEAQLEKSRLLSDRFSAERPKGSFSTLEIQRTEQGDSAMYLCASSLTGVEGYTFGSGTRLTVV.

CDR3 nucleotide sequence: TGTGCCAGCAGCCTACTCTTAAATCAGCCCCAGCATTTT. Residues: CASSLLLNQPQHF. The V gene is TRBV6-2 or TRBV6-3, the J gene TRBJ1-5; D not certain. CDR3 length equals 13 residues. CDR1 and CDR2 from the germline V gene are MNHEY and SVGEGT. Trimming removed 6 bases from V and 4 bases from J, with 10 bases in between.

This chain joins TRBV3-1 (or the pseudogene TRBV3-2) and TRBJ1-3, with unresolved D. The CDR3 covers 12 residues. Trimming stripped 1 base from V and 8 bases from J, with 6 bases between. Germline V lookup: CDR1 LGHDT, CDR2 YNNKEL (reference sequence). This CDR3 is CASSQAPDTIYF. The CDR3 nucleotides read TGTGCCAGCAGCCAAGCGCCGGACACCATATATTTT.

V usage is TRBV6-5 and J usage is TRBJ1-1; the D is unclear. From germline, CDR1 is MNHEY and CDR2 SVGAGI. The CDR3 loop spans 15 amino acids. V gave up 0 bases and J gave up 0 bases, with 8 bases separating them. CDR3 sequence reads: CASSYSGVMNTEAFF. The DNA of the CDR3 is TGTGCCAGCAGTTACTCTGGAGTCATGAACACTGAAGCTTTCTTT.